This T cell receptor beta chain was observed in a study of OX40 agonist ivuxolimab in advanced cancers. Study-wide context: Participants could have had prior anti-PD-1, anti-PD-L1 or anti-CTLA-4 therapy, and roughly 40% had some.

Germline V gene data show CDR1 as SGHDT and CDR2 as YYEEEE. The CDR3 loop spans 13 amino acids. V was pared by 3 bases and J by 4 bases, with 11 bases between. The method was immunoSEQ multiplex PCR; TCRdb's version includes in-frame clones alone and lacks a portion of them. Here the sample spans over 80,000 clones, approximately 91% being singletons. This clonotype was sampled from an adult with an advanced solid tumor such as melanoma, head and neck, liver or kidney cancer. V usage is TRBV5-6 and J usage is TRBJ2-7; D unclear. Specimen: CD4+ or CD8+ T cells sorted from blood, collected in a trial of the OX40 agonist ivuxolimab. In nucleotides, the CDR3 is TGTGCCAGCAGCTCCGGTTTCGCTTACGAGCAGTACTTC. Its translation is CASSSGFAYEQYF.